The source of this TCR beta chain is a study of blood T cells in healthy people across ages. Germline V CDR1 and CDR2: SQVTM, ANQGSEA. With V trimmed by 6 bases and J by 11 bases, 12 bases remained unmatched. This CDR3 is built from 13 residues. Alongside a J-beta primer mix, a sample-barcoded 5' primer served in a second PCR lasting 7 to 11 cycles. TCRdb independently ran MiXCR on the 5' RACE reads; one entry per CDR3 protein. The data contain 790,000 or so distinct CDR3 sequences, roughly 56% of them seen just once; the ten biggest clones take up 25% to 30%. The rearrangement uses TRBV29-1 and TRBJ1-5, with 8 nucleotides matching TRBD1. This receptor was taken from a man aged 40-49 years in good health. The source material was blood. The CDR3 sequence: CSVGTGSFGAQHF. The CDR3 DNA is TGCAGCGTAGGGACAGGATCTTTTGGGGCCCAGCATTTT.